The clone carrying this T cell receptor (beta chain) was counted at least ten times. Its antigen is unidentified. HTBI primers from iRepertoire and Arm-PCR of CDR3 regions yielded the TCR beta libraries. Each CDR3 protein is one row after TCRdb ran MiXCR on the multiplex PCR reads. The data show 500,000 or so distinct CDR3 sequences, 15% to 20% seen once. The data are from a study of regulatory T cells in long-lasting Graves disease. Study-level results: Patients with persistent disease shared under 3,500 public clonotypes, outpacing the roughly 970 shared by new patients.

Described time point: newly diagnosed GD, antithyroid drugs for less than 3 months. Extracted RNA from PBMCs served as the source of the TCR library. Per the germline V gene, CDR1 is SGHAT and CDR2 is FQNNGV. V was shortened by 1 base and J by 4 bases, with 16 bases between the two germline ends. The CDR3 loop spans 16 amino acids. This sample was also put to use in a study of T cells in Graves' hyperthyroidism and ophthalmopathy. That publication notes: Hyperthyroidism in the patients, aged 18 to 65, was newly diagnosed and under 2 months in duration. During a first-round RT-PCR of the TCR CDR3, the HTBI primer set was used.

Source: peripheral blood mononuclear cells (PBMCs), taken at new diagnosis, from a patient treated with antithyroid drugs. The sequence came from a woman aged 35-65 years with Graves disease. This chain connects TRBV11-2 to TRBJ1-2; D remains unclear. CDR3 DNA: TGTGCCAGCAGCTTAGCGGGGTTACGCGGAGCCTATGGCTACACCTTC. The encoded protein is CASSLAGLRGAYGYTF.